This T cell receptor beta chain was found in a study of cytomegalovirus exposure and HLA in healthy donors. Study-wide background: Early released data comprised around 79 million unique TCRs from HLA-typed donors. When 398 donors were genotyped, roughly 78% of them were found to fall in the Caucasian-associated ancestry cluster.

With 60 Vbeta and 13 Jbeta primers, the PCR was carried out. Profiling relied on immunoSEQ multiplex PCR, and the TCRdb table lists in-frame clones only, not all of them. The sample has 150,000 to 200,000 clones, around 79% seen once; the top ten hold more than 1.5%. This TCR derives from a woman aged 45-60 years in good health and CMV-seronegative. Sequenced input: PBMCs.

The CDR3, as DNA: TGTGCCAGCAGTGAGAGGGGGATCTGGGGAACTAGTGATACGCAGTATTTT. The encoded protein is CASSERGIWGTSDTQYF. This chain joins TRBV27 and TRBJ2-3; a weak D match, TRBD1 (6 bases). Germline CDR1 MNHEY, CDR2 SMNVEV (reference sequence). The CDR3 is made up of 17 amino acids. The V gene lost 5 bases and the J gene lost 6 bases, with 24 bases spanning the gap.